A single sample is the source of the 2 T cell receptor beta chains below, sequenced in a study of OX40 agonist ivuxolimab in advanced cancers. Profiled with immunoSEQ multiplex PCR; TCRdb holds only in-frame clones, not every one. Here the sample spans 40,000 to 60,000 clones, about 90% being singletons. Sequencing used CD4+ or CD8+ T cells sorted from blood, obtained in a trial of the OX40 agonist ivuxolimab. Receptors originate from an adult with an advanced solid tumor such as melanoma, head and neck, liver or kidney cancer.

The chain combines TRBV5-6 with TRBJ1-1; D not resolved. V lost 0 bases and J 4 bases, leaving 10 bases between the germline ends. The germline CDR1 and CDR2 sequences are SGHDT and YYEEEE. The CDR3 runs to 14 residues. The CDR3 loop reads CASSLDITGTEAFF. The CDR3 DNA sequence: TGTGCCAGCAGCTTGGACATAACGGGCACTGAAGCTTTCTTT.

The chain employs TRBV11-2 and TRBJ2-1, with no clear D. The germline V and J ends were trimmed by 2 bases and 8 bases, with 13 bases remaining between them. The CDR3 totals 14 residues. Germline CDR1 reads SGHAT; CDR2 reads FQNNGV. CDR3 in amino acids: CASSLITLGDEQFF. The CDR3 region has the DNA TGTGCCAGCAGCTTAATCACCCTCGGAGATGAGCAGTTCTTC.